This TCR beta chain was found in a study of blood T cell repertoires in COVID-19. The CDR3 contains 13 residues. Deletions cut 6 bases from V and 4 bases from J, with 12 bases between. Germline loops: CDR1 MNHEY, CDR2 SVGAGI. The data were produced by immunoSEQ multiplex PCR, yet TCRdb's version contains in-frame clones alone and is incomplete. This table has 110,000 to 150,000 clones, roughly three quarters appearing once. As regards this clone: Other nucleotide sequences in the sample specify the same CDR3.

Sequenced input: peripheral blood. This receptor was identified in a woman aged 55-69 years with acute or convalescent COVID-19. J is TRBJ1-2 and V is TRBV6-5, with unresolved D. CDR3 DNA: TGTGCCAGCAGCACCCGGGTCGGCTATGGCTACACCTTC. This translates into CASSTRVGYGYTF.